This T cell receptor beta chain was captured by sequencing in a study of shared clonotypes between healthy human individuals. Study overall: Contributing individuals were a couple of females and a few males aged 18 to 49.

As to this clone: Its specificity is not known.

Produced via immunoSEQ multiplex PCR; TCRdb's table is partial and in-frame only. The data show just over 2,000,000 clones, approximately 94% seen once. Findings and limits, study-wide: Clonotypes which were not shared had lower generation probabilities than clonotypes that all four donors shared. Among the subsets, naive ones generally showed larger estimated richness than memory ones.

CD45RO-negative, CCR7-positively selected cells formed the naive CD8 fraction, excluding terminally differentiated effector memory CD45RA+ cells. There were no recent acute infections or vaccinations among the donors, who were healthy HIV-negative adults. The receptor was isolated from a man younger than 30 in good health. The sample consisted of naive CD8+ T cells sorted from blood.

The CDR3 loop reads CASKIWTEQETQYF. CDR3 in DNA: TGTGCCAGCAAAATTTGGACAGAACAAGAGACCCAGTACTTC. This chain connects TRBV2 to TRBJ2-5; D is perhaps TRBD1 (6 bases). V was clipped by 7 bases and J by 2 bases, with 14 bases between them. The germline V gene has CDR1 SNHLY and CDR2 FYNNEI. The length of the CDR3 is 14 residues. Variable domain in full (rest from reference TRBV2 and TRBJ2-5): EPEVTQTPSHQVTQMGQEVILRCVPISNHLYFYWYRQILGQKVEFLVSFYNNEISEKSEIFDDQFSVERPDGSNFTLKIRSTKLEDSAMYFCASKIWTEQETQYFGPGTRLLVL.